The 15 T cell receptor beta chains presented below share a single source sample, sequenced in a study of T cell responses to AZD1222 COVID-19 vaccine. The protocol was immunoSEQ multiplex PCR, while the TCRdb copy is restricted to in-frame clones and leaves out a portion. The table lists about 85,000 clones, around 90% of them singletons. Here the sequenced sample was peripheral blood, taken on day 0 of MenACWY control vaccination. All receptors come from an adult in good health.

The chain couples TRBV7-5 to TRBJ2-1; TRBD1, the table's D call, was not compared with the DNA. TRBV7-5 is a pseudogene. The CDR3 spans 15 residues. CDR3 residues: CVRSFRVPNLHEQFF. The CDR3 nucleotides are TGTGTCAGAAGCTTCAGGGTCCCTAATCTTCATGAGCAGTTCTTC.

The chain couples TRBV6-5 to TRBJ1-5; D might be TRBD1 (6 bases). The CDR3 covers 13 residues. Germline V gene sequence: CDR1 MNHEY, CDR2 SVGAGI. V lost 6 bases and J lost 7, with 13 bases in between. The CDR3 spells CASSVTQGQPQHF. CDR3 DNA: TGTGCCAGCAGCGTAACGCAGGGGCAGCCCCAGCATTTT.

The J gene is TRBJ2-3, the V gene TRBV9; D not certain. This CDR3 comprises 14 residues. V dropped 2 bases and J dropped 2 bases, with 9 bases sitting between them. Germline V gene lookup returns CDR1 SGDLS and CDR2 YYNGEE. DNA of the CDR3: TGTGCCAGCAGCGTGCGCGGCGACACAGATACGCAGTATTTT. Residues: CASSVRGDTDTQYF.

The chain couples TRBV24-1 to TRBJ1-1, with 9 bases identical to TRBD1. The CDR3 length is 17 residues. From germline, CDR1 is KGHDR and CDR2 SFDVKD. V trimming: 7 bases; J trimming: 1 base; junction bases outside the gene matches: 12. The CDR3 sequence: CATRDRGTKTANTEAFF. CDR3 DNA sequence: TGTGCCACCAGAGACAGGGGGACAAAAACCGCGAACACTGAAGCTTTCTTT.

This clone is a singleton in its sample. The V gene is TRBV20-1, the J gene TRBJ2-7; 10 bases line up with TRBD2. Germline V gene sequence: CDR1 DFQATT, CDR2 SNEGSKA (reference sequence). This CDR3 spans 14 amino acids. V trimming: 3 bases; J trimming: 1 base; junction bases outside the gene matches: 3. The CDR3 DNA follows: TGCAGTGCTAGTCAGCGGGGGGGATCCTACGAGCAGTACTTC. Amino acids: CSASQRGGSYEQYF.

This sequence joins TRBV6-5 and TRBJ1-5; no definite D call. Per the germline V gene, CDR1 is MNHEY and CDR2 is SVGAGI. With 7 bases removed from V and 7 bases from J, the gap between germline ends came to 17 bases. This CDR3 comprises 14 residues. The CDR3 sequence is CASIITLLGQPQHF. CDR3 DNA sequence: TGTGCCAGCATTATAACCCTTCTGGGGCAGCCCCAGCATTTT.

This clone showed up just a few times. The genes are TRBV7-2 and TRBJ1-2; weak D call: TRBD1 (5 bases). The ends were cut back, 1 base at V and 2 bases at J, with 8 bases in the middle. The V gene's germline CDR1 is SGHTA and CDR2 FQGNSA. This CDR3 comprises 14 residues. The CDR3 spells CASSLGQRNYGYTF. The CDR3 bases are TGTGCCAGCAGCTTAGGACAGCGGAACTATGGCTACACCTTC.

The CDR3: CASSLALDGGYTF. The CDR3 coding sequence is TGTGCCAGCAGCTTAGCGCTTGACGGTGGCTACACCTTC. The V gene is TRBV7-9, the J gene TRBJ1-2; D is undetermined. The CDR3 extends over 13 amino acids. Germline values: CDR1 SEHNR, CDR2 FQNEAQ (reference sequence). With 0 bases removed from V and 7 bases from J, the gap between germline ends came to 9 bases. The whole variable domain, remainder taken from reference TRBV7-9 and TRBJ1-2, is DTGVSQNPRHKITKRGQNVTFRCDPISEHNRLYWYRQTLGQGPEFLTYFQNEAQLEKSRLLSDRFSAERPKGSFSTLEIQRTEQGDSAMYLCASSLALDGGYTFGSGTRLTVV.

This clone has only one observation. The chain joins TRBV7-2 to TRBJ1-3; D ambiguous. Trimming pared 5 bases from V and 4 bases from J, leaving 9 bases between. The CDR3 is 13 residues long. Germline V CDR1 and CDR2: SGHTA, FQGNSA. CDR3 DNA: TGTGCCAGCAGCGGGCCGTCCGGAAACACCATATATTTT. It is translated as CASSGPSGNTIYF.

The chain recombines TRBV5-4 with TRBJ1-1; the D is unclear. The germline gives CDR1 SGHNT, CDR2 YYREEE (reference sequence). This CDR3 is 14 amino acids long. The ends were cut back, 0 bases at V and 2 bases at J, with 8 bases in the middle. CDR3 in amino acids: CASSLESGNTEAFF. The DNA for the CDR3 is TGTGCCAGCAGCTTGGAGTCCGGAAACACTGAAGCTTTCTTT.

The chain carries TRBV5-4 and TRBJ2-7; tentatively, D is TRBD1 or TRBD2 (5 bases each). Germline V lookup: CDR1 SGHNT, CDR2 YYREEE (reference sequence). The V end was cut by 0 bases, the J end by 2 bases, with 12 bases between. This CDR3 region has 15 residues. CDR3 DNA: TGTGCCAGCAGCTTGGAGGTGGGGGTAACCTACGAGCAGTACTTC. Translated: CASSLEVGVTYEQYF.

The chain combines TRBV10-3 with TRBJ1-2, with 7 bases that match TRBD1. The CDR3 is 14 residues long. Germline V gene lookup returns CDR1 ENHRY and CDR2 SYGVKD. The ends lost 3 bases at V and 5 bases at J; junction bases unmatched: 6. In DNA, the CDR3 is TGTGCCATCAGTGACCCGGGACAGTGGTATGGCTACACCTTC. As protein: CAISDPGQWYGYTF.

With regard to this clone: Other DNA sequences within the sample encode an identical CDR3. This chain links TRBV5-1 with TRBJ1-2; tentatively, D is TRBD1 (5 bases). V was cut by 1 base and J by 4 bases, with 8 bases left in between. The germline CDR1 and CDR2 sequences are SGHRS and YFSETQ. CDR3 size: 13 residues. The CDR3 DNA is TGCGCCAGCAGCTTGTTAGGGACCTATGGCTACACCTTC. Its protein product is CASSLLGTYGYTF.

This chain joins TRBV5-1 and TRBJ1-4, with a tentative D call TRBD1 (6 bases). Trimming cost V 2 bases and J 0 bases, with 8 bases left between them. Germline CDR1 and CDR2: SGHRS and YFSETQ. CDR3 length: 15 residues. The CDR3 is CASSFTGSTNEKLFF. The CDR3, as DNA: TGCGCCAGCAGCTTCACAGGGTCAACTAATGAAAAACTGTTTTTT.

The chain carries TRBV5-1 and TRBJ1-1; 7 bases fit TRBD1. J gave up 5 bases and V 4 bases, and 8 bases lay outside the gene matches. The germline CDR1 and CDR2 sequences are SGHRS and YFSETQ. The CDR3 contains 14 residues. The CDR3 region is CASSADRPRTEAFF. The DNA for the CDR3 is TGCGCCAGCAGCGCGGACAGGCCGAGGACTGAAGCTTTCTTT.